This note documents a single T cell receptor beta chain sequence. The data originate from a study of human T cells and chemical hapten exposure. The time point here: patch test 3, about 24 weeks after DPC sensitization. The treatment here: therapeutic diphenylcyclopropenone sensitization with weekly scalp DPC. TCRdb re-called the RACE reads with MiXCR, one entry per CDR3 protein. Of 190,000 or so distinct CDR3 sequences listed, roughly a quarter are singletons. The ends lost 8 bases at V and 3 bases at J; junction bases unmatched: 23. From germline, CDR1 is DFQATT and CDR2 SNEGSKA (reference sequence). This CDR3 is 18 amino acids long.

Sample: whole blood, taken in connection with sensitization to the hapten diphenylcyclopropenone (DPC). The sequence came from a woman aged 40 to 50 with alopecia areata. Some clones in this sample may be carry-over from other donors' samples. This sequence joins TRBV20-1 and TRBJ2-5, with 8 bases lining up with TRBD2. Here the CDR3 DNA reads TGCAGTACTGATCCCCTTTGGGCGAGCGGGAGCGGGGAAGAGACCCAGTACTTC. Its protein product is CSTDPLWASGSGEETQYF.